This TCR beta chain came from a study of regulatory T cells in long-lasting Graves disease. This clonotype was seen many times. Antigen: not known. Unmatched junction bases numbered 12, after V lost 5 bases and J lost 3 bases. Germline V gene data show CDR1 as SGHTA and CDR2 as FQGNSA. The CDR3 runs 16 residues. The TCR beta library used iRepertoire HTBI primers with Arm-PCR amplification of CDR3. TCRdb reanalysed the multiplex PCR reads using MiXCR and keeps one entry per CDR3 protein. The data contain some 450,000 distinct CDR3 sequences, about 25% of them seen just once; the ten biggest clones take up about a quarter. Study-wide points: For persistent Graves' patients, TCR diversity was lower than for newly diagnosed ones. TRBV28, TRBJ1-2 and TRBJ2-5 emerged as the favored segments in persistent disease.

This sample's time point: persistent/refractory GD, antithyroid drugs over 5 years with positive TRAb. There was RNA extracted from PBMCs, and the TCR library was made from it. The receptor was derived from a female donor with Graves disease. The sequenced sample was peripheral blood mononuclear cells (PBMCs), obtained when the disease was refractory, from a patient treated with antithyroid drugs. The chain carries TRBV7-2 and TRBJ2-5; 7 bases are shared with TRBD2. The CDR3 coding sequence is TGTGCCAGCAGCCACCGTTCGACTAGCCCTAAAGAGACCCAGTACTTC. It codes for CASSHRSTSPKETQYF.